This T cell receptor beta chain is drawn from a study of T cells expressing NK-cell markers. Whole-study results and caveats: Where several donors were concerned, these clonotypes also led the CD3+CD56-NKG2C+ fraction.

5'RACE template switching with UMIs produced the TCR beta cDNA. TCRdb reprocessed the 5' RACE reads, with one entry per CDR3 protein and no DNA. The clone table shows around 380,000 distinct CDR3 sequences, with the ten largest holding roughly 10%. Germline V gene lookup returns CDR1 SGHVS and CDR2 FQNEAQ. The CDR3 sequence is 14 residues long. With regard to this clonotype: The antigen remains unidentified.

The sample consisted of blood T cells: a sorted CD56 or NKG2C T cell subset, CD4+ or CD8+ T cells, or bulk PBMC T cells (not recorded which). The source of this sequence is a woman in her forties or fifties in good health. This rearrangement joins TRBV7-8 to TRBJ1-3. The CDR3 spells CASSFGEAGNTIYF.